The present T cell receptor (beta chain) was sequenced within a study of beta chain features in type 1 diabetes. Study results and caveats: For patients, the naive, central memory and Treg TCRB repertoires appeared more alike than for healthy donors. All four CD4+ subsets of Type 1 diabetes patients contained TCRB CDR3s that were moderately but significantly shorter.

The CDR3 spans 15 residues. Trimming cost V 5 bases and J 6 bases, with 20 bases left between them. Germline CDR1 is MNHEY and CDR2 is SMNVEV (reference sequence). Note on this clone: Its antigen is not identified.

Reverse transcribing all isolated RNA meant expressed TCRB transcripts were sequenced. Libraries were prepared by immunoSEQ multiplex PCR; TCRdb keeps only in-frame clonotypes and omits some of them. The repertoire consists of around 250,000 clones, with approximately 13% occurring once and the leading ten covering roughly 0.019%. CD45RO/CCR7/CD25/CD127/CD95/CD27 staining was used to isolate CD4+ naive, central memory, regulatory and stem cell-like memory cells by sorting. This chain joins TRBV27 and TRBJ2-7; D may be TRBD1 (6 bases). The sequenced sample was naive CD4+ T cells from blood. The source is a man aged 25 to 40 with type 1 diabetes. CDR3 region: CASSGKTGSSSEQYF. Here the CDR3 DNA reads TGTGCCAGCAGTGGAAAAACAGGGAGTTCTTCCGAGCAGTACTTC.